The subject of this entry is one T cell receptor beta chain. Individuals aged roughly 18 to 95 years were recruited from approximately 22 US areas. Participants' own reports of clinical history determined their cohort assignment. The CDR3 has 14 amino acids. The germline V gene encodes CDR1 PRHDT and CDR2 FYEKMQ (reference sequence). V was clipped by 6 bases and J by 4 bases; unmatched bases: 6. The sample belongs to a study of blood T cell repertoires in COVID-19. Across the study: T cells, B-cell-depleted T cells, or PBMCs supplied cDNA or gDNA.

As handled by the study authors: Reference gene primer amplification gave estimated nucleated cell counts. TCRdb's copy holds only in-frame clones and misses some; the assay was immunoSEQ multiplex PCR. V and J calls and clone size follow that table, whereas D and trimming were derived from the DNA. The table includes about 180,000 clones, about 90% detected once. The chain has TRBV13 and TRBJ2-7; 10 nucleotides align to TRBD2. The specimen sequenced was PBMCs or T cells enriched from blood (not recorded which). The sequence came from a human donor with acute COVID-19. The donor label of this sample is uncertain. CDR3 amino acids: CASRSTSGVYEQYF. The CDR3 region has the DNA TGTGCCAGCAGGTCAACTAGCGGGGTATACGAGCAGTACTTC.